Shown below are 11 T cell receptor beta chains from a single sample sequenced in a study of blood T cell repertoires in COVID-19. Sequenced by immunoSEQ multiplex PCR; TCRdb stores in-frame clones only, minus some. The data show 250,000 or so clones, with 83% seen just once and 3.5% to 4% held by the top ten. The sequenced material came from PBMCs or T cells enriched from blood (not recorded which). Receptor source: a woman aged 40-49 years who had been exposed to COVID-19.

This clone was counted a single time. The CDR3 DNA reads TGCAGCGTACACAAACGGAGGGACGGCTACACCTTC. The encoded protein is CSVHKRRDGYTF. The chain recombines TRBV29-1 with TRBJ1-2, with D tentatively TRBD1 (5 bases). The length of the CDR3 is 12 residues. Per the germline V gene, CDR1 is SQVTM and CDR2 is ANQGSEA. Trimming shortened V by 6 bases and J by 8 bases, and 16 bases separated the two germline ends.

This sequence joins TRBV10-3 and TRBJ1-2; unclear D gene. The CDR3 is 14 residues long. Germline CDR1 reads ENHRY; CDR2 reads SYGVKD. Trimming cost V 0 bases and J 8 bases, with 13 bases left between them. CDR3 amino acids: CAISESEGGNGYTF. The CDR3 DNA sequence: TGTGCCATCAGTGAGTCTGAGGGAGGAAACGGCTACACCTTC.

The CDR3 sequence: CATSRDTGPPQPQHF. The CDR3 coding sequence is TGTGCCACCAGCAGAGATACAGGCCCGCCTCAGCCCCAGCATTTT. The chain links TRBV15 to TRBJ1-5; perhaps TRBD1 as D (5 bases). The CDR3 runs 15 residues. V was shortened by 0 bases and J by 6 bases, with 12 bases between the two germline ends. Germline V gene data show CDR1 as LNHNV and CDR2 as YYDKDF (reference sequence).

V usage is TRBV6-2 or TRBV6-3 and J usage is TRBJ2-3; D is unclear. The CDR3 totals 16 residues. CDR1 and CDR2 from the germline V gene are MNHEY and SVGEGT. Between the trimmed V and J ends, which lost 6 bases and 1 base, there was a span of 17 bases. CDR3 in DNA: TGTGCCAGCAGCCAATTAAAATCCGGTGGCACAGATACGCAGTATTTT. Translated, it gives CASSQLKSGGTDTQYF.

This chain links TRBV7-9 with TRBJ2-3; 7 nucleotides align to TRBD1. The V and J ends lost 5 bases and 6 bases, in that order; junction bases with no gene match: 5. The germline V gene encodes CDR1 SEHNR and CDR2 FQNEAQ (reference sequence). The CDR3 is made up of 13 amino acids. The CDR3 loop reads CASSADRDDTQYF. As DNA, the CDR3 is TGTGCCAGCAGCGCCGACAGGGACGATACGCAGTATTTT.

This chain uses TRBV2 with TRBJ2-3, with D tentatively TRBD1 (5 bases). The CDR3 runs 15 residues. Germline CDR1 and CDR2: SNHLY and FYNNEI. V gave up 0 bases and J gave up 4 bases, with 11 bases separating them. CDR3 loop: CASSEAWQGPDTQYF. Written as DNA, the CDR3 is TGTGCCAGCAGTGAAGCCTGGCAGGGCCCAGATACGCAGTATTTT.

This chain connects TRBV11-3 to TRBJ2-1, with TRBD1 matching 7 bases. This CDR3 has 15 residues. V dropped 5 bases and J dropped 3; count of bases not matched to a gene: 7. From germline, CDR1 is SGHNT and CDR2 YENEEA. The CDR3 DNA is TGTGCCAGCAGCCTACTTGGGACAGTCTACAATGAGCAGTTCTTC. It yields the protein CASSLLGTVYNEQFF.

The V gene is TRBV2, the J gene TRBJ2-5, with D possibly TRBD2 on 6 matching bases. Per the germline V gene, CDR1 is SNHLY and CDR2 is FYNNEI. The CDR3 consists of 15 residues. The V gene lost 5 bases and the J gene lost 7 bases, with 20 bases spanning the gap. The CDR3: CASSSGRADWATQYF. DNA for the CDR3: TGTGCCAGCAGTAGCGGGCGGGCGGACTGGGCGACCCAGTACTTC. Full variable domain (remainder filled in from reference TRBV2 and TRBJ2-5): EPEVTQTPSHQVTQMGQEVILRCVPISNHLYFYWYRQILGQKVEFLVSFYNNEISEKSEIFDDQFSVERPDGSNFTLKIRSTKLEDSAMYFCASSSGRADWATQYFGPGTRLLVL.

This chain connects TRBV10-3 to TRBJ2-1, with D possibly TRBD1 on 5 matching bases. The CDR3 contains 13 residues. The germline CDR1 and CDR2 sequences are ENHRY and SYGVKD. The V end was cut by 1 base, the J end by 6 bases, with 7 bases between. CDR3 in DNA: TGTGCCATCAGTGAGTTGCAGGGCAATGAGCAGTTCTTC. As protein: CAISELQGNEQFF.

Relative to its sample, this clone is medium-sized. This chain joins TRBV6-1 and TRBJ2-1; 7 nucleotides match TRBD1. The CDR3 contains 14 residues. J lost 9 bases, V lost 3 bases, and 8 bases had no gene match. CDR1 is MNHNS and CDR2 is SASEGT in the germline V gene. The CDR3 is CASSDWTGIGEQFF. The CDR3 DNA sequence: TGTGCCAGCAGTGATTGGACAGGAATTGGTGAGCAGTTCTTC.

This rearrangement joins TRBV5-6 to TRBJ1-4; D remains unclear. Trimming shortened V by 1 base and J by 7 bases, and 11 bases separated the two germline ends. Per germline, CDR1 SGHDT and CDR2 YYEEEE. The length of the CDR3 is 14 residues. DNA of the CDR3: TGTGCCAGCAGCTTGCGGCCCCCAGGTGAAAAACTGTTTTTT. Translated: CASSLRPPGEKLFF.